These 26 T cell receptor beta chains were sequenced from one sample in a study of T-cell reconstitution after alpha-beta-depleted transplantation in children. Preparation of the TCRbeta library was carried out with unique molecular identifiers. TCRdb independently ran MiXCR on the PCR reads; one entry per CDR3 protein. Here the sample spans fewer than 150,000 distinct CDR3 sequences, roughly 9% being singletons. The sequencing used PBMCs, mostly from graft donor cells, collected 180 days after TCRalphabeta/CD19-depleted stem cell transplant. These TCRs come from a girl in the first two years of life who had a stem cell transplant for combined immunodeficiency, so the T cells may come from the graft donor.

J is TRBJ2-5 and V is TRBV20-1; 9 bases agree with TRBD2. Germline trimming cut 3 bases from V and 5 bases from J; bases unmatched to any gene: 10. Germline V lookup: CDR1 DFQATT, CDR2 SNEGSKA (reference sequence). The CDR3 has 15 amino acids. The CDR3: CSASKASGNGETQYF. CDR3 nucleotides: TGCAGTGCTAGTAAGGCTAGCGGGAACGGGGAGACCCAGTACTTC.

The chain links TRBV12-3 or TRBV12-4 to TRBJ2-7, with TRBD2 matching 9 bases. The CDR3 runs 16 residues. The V gene end was trimmed by 3 bases and the J gene end by 2 bases; junction bases not matched to a gene: 8. CDR3 amino acids: CASSFGSGSVPYEQYF. Written as DNA, the CDR3 is TGTGCCAGCAGTTTTGGTAGCGGGAGTGTACCCTACGAGCAGTACTTC.

Concerning this clonotype: This may be a read error: a much more frequent sequence differs by one nucleotide. This chain joins TRBV18 and TRBJ2-5; a weak D match, TRBD1 (5 bases). Trimming took 1 base from V and 4 from J, leaving 13 bases between them. Germline V gene sequence: CDR1 KGHSH, CDR2 LQKENI. CDR3 length: 15 amino acids. The CDR3 region is CASSPRSREGETQYF. In DNA form, the CDR3 reads TGTGCCAGCTCACCACGGTCCAGGGAAGGAGAGACCCAGTACTTC.

In its sample, this clonotype was seen a few times. V and J are TRBV7-8 and TRBJ2-2, with 9 bases fitting TRBD2. Germline V CDR1 and CDR2: SGHVS, FQNEAQ. This CDR3 contains 16 residues. V lost 5 bases to trimming and J lost 1 base; unmatched junction nucleotides: 5. The CDR3, as DNA: TGTGCCAGCAGCATTAGCGGGAGTGGGAACACCGGGGAGCTGTTTTTT. Translating gives CASSISGSGNTGELFF.

This chain joins TRBV20-1 and TRBJ2-4; a possible D gene is TRBD2 (5 bases). Germline V gene sequence: CDR1 DFQATT, CDR2 SNEGSKA (reference sequence). The length of the CDR3 is 12 residues. Trimming pared 6 bases from V and 3 bases from J, leaving 9 bases between. The CDR3 region is CSATEGKNIQYF. As DNA, the CDR3 is TGCAGTGCCACCGAGGGCAAAAACATTCAGTACTTC.

The chain is built from TRBV7-2 and TRBJ2-7; 7 bases align to TRBD2. Germline V gives CDR1 SGHTA, CDR2 FQGNSA. This CDR3 region has 16 residues. The V segment lost 1 base and the J segment 6 bases; nucleotides outside the gene matches: 12. CDR3 DNA: TGTGCCAGCAGCTTAGGGGGGGGACCCCTAATGAGCGAGCAGTACTTC. Translation: CASSLGGGPLMSEQYF.

This clonotype appeared a few times. This sequence joins TRBV6-5 and TRBJ2-5, with D perhaps being TRBD1 or TRBD2 (5 bases each). Trimming pared 2 bases from V and 1 base from J, leaving 11 bases between. From germline, CDR1 is MNHEY and CDR2 SVGAGI. This CDR3 comprises 15 residues. CDR3 sequence: CASSYGDGTQETQYF. Here the CDR3 DNA reads TGTGCCAGCAGTTACGGGGACGGCACCCAAGAGACCCAGTACTTC.

This chain uses TRBV12-3 or TRBV12-4 with TRBJ2-1, with D perhaps matching TRBD2 (5 bases). The CDR3 spans 14 residues. V was shortened by 7 bases and J by 4 bases, with 14 bases between the two germline ends. CDR3 coding DNA: TGTGCCAGCACCGCCTTGGGAGTTTACAATGAGCAGTTCTTC. Translating gives CASTALGVYNEQFF.

This clonotype has more than one count but fewer than ten. This chain joins TRBV20-1 and TRBJ2-7, with D possibly being TRBD2 (5 bases). Germline V gene data show CDR1 as DFQATT and CDR2 as SNEGSKA (reference sequence). CDR3 length: 13 amino acids. Between the trimmed V and J ends, which lost 3 bases and 0 bases, there was a span of 9 bases. The CDR3 sequence: CSASRTYSYEQYF. The DNA of the CDR3 is TGCAGTGCTAGCCGGACTTACTCCTACGAGCAGTACTTC.

In its sample, this clonotype was seen a few times. The V and J genes are TRBV6-2 or TRBV6-3 and TRBJ2-3; 10 nucleotides agree with TRBD2. Germline assignment: CDR1 MNHEY and CDR2 SVGEGT. Trimming removed 2 bases from V and 1 base from J; junction bases left unmatched: 15. This CDR3 is 20 amino acids long. The CDR3 nucleotides are TGTGCCAGCAGTTACCCGAGTCCCGGGACTAGCGTAATGGGCACAGATACGCAGTATTTT. It yields the protein CASSYPSPGTSVMGTDTQYF.

This clonotype showed up just a few times. The V and J genes are TRBV9 and TRBJ2-7; D possibly uses TRBD1 or TRBD2 (5 bases each). Germline lookup yields CDR1 SGDLS and CDR2 YYNGEE. Trimming cost V 4 bases and J 3 bases, with 14 bases left between them. The CDR3 is made up of 14 amino acids. The CDR3 loop is CASSPQWGSYEQYF. The CDR3 region has the DNA TGTGCCAGCAGCCCCCAATGGGGGAGCTACGAGCAGTACTTC.

The rearrangement joins TRBV20-1 to TRBJ2-7; D is uncertain. V lost 7 bases and J 7 bases, leaving 23 bases between the germline ends. The CDR3 spans 14 residues. Germline V gives CDR1 DFQATT, CDR2 SNEGSKA (reference sequence). The CDR3 nucleotides are TGCAGTGTTAGCCCCGGGCCACCTCTCTTTGAGCAGTACTTC. It is translated as CSVSPGPPLFEQYF.

The V and J genes are TRBV20-1 and TRBJ2-1, with 10 bases lining up with TRBD2. Trimming removed 1 base from V and 12 bases from J; junction bases left unmatched: 15. Germline V gene sequence: CDR1 DFQATT, CDR2 SNEGSKA (reference sequence). This CDR3 is built from 16 residues. As DNA, the CDR3 is TGCAGTGCTAGAGGGGGGGGACTAGCGTTCTCTTTGCGGCAGTTCTTC. Encoded protein: CSARGGGLAFSLRQFF.

The chain couples TRBV7-8 to TRBJ2-2, with D unresolved. This CDR3 contains 13 residues. V lost 5 bases and J lost 3, with 7 bases in between. CDR1 is SGHVS, CDR2 FQNEAQ, per germline. The CDR3 bases are TGTGCCAGCAGCCGCCCTTACACCGGGGAGCTGTTTTTT. This translates into CASSRPYTGELFF.

The chain employs TRBV24-1 and TRBJ2-7; D ambiguous. The length of the CDR3 is 13 residues. V dropped 4 bases and J dropped 2 bases, with 8 bases sitting between them. Germline loops: CDR1 KGHDR, CDR2 SFDVKD. CDR3 nucleotide sequence: TGTGCCACCAGTGACCCCGGTACCTACGAGCAGTACTTC. Residues: CATSDPGTYEQYF.

This clonotype has more than one count but fewer than ten. The chain joins TRBV28 to TRBJ2-3; D gene unclear. The germline V gene has CDR1 MDHEN and CDR2 SYDVKM. This CDR3 comprises 13 residues. V gave up 7 bases and J gave up 3 bases, with 11 bases separating them. The chain's CDR3 is CASTHTGTDTQYF. The CDR3 DNA reads as TGTGCCAGCACCCACACGGGTACAGATACGCAGTATTTT.

This sequence joins TRBV29-1 and TRBJ2-7; TRBD1 agrees at 8 bases. Germline lookup yields CDR1 SQVTM and CDR2 ANQGSEA. CDR3 length: 14 amino acids. V shed 5 bases, J shed 5 bases, and the junction held 11 bases outside the gene matches. The CDR3 coding sequence is TGCAGCGTTCCCAGGGGGCCTTTTGGAGACGAGCAGTACTTC. It translates to CSVPRGPFGDEQYF.

This clonotype has more than one count but fewer than ten. This sequence joins TRBV20-1 and TRBJ1-2; TRBD1 might be the D (6 bases). The CDR3 sequence is 11 residues long. Germline V gives CDR1 DFQATT, CDR2 SNEGSKA (reference sequence). Trimming stripped 1 base from V and 13 bases from J, with 13 bases between. CDR3 amino acids: CSARASGACTF. CDR3 nucleotide sequence: TGCAGTGCTAGAGCTTCGGGGGCATGCACCTTC.

The CDR3 bases are TGTGCCAGCAGCTCAGGAATTACAACCTACGAGCAGTACTTC. It is translated as CASSSGITTYEQYF. J is TRBJ2-7 and V is TRBV5-4; D is undetermined. The CDR3 is 14 residues long. Germline CDR1 and CDR2: SGHNT and YYREEE (reference sequence). Trimming stripped 3 bases from V and 2 bases from J, with 12 bases between.

The chain has TRBV5-1 and TRBJ2-3; TRBD1 matches 8 bases. Germline-derived CDR1 and CDR2 are SGHRS and YFSETQ. CDR3 length: 15 residues. V shed 4 bases, J shed 4 bases, and the junction held 8 bases outside the gene matches. The CDR3 DNA follows: TGCGCCAGCAGCCAACGGACAGGGAAAGCAGATACGCAGTATTTT. It yields the protein CASSQRTGKADTQYF.

The rearrangement uses TRBV19 and TRBJ2-3; D gene unclear. The CDR3 length is 12 residues. Germline CDR1 reads LNHDA; CDR2 reads SQIVND (reference sequence). V shed 3 bases and J shed 10 bases, with 11 bases lying between them. The DNA for the CDR3 is TGTGCCAGTAGTATGGTTGGGCAAGCGCAGTATTTT. This translates into CASSMVGQAQYF. Drawing the rest from reference TRBV19 and TRBJ2-3, the complete variable domain is DGGITQSPKYLFRKEGQNVTLSCEQNLNHDAMYWYRQDPGQGLRLIYYSQIVNDFQKGDIAEGYSVSREKKESFPLTVTSAQKNPTAFYLCASSMVGQAQYFGPGTRLTVL.

This rearrangement joins TRBV20-1 to TRBJ2-1, with D perhaps assigned TRBD1 or TRBD2 (5 bases each). This CDR3 comprises 11 residues. The germline V gene has CDR1 DFQATT and CDR2 SNEGSKA (reference sequence). V dropped 1 base and J dropped 11 bases, with 9 bases sitting between them. CDR3 loop: CSARVGDQQFF. CDR3 DNA: TGCAGTGCTAGAGTTGGGGACCAGCAGTTCTTC.

This clonotype was seen a handful of times. V and J are TRBV27 and TRBJ2-1; D may be TRBD1 (6 bases). CDR1 is MNHEY, CDR2 SMNVEV, per germline (reference sequence). The CDR3 sequence is 13 residues long. The V gene lost 5 bases and the J gene lost 4 bases, with 9 bases spanning the gap. CDR3 in DNA: TGTGCCAGCAGTACCGGGACATACAATGAGCAGTTCTTC. This encodes CASSTGTYNEQFF.

This chain joins TRBV10-3 and TRBJ2-5, with TRBD2 identical over 14 bases. J was trimmed by 4 bases and V by 5 bases; bases with no gene match: 3. The CDR3 runs 15 residues. Germline V gene lookup returns CDR1 ENHRY and CDR2 SYGVKD. CDR3 sequence (DNA): TGTGCCATCAGTCCGGGACTAGCGGGAGTAGAGACCCAGTACTTC. This translates into CAISPGLAGVETQYF.

This clonotype was seen repeatedly, ten times or more. This chain joins TRBV12-3 or TRBV12-4 and TRBJ1-1, with no clear D. This CDR3 has 13 residues. With 6 bases removed from V and 7 bases from J, the gap between germline ends came to 15 bases. The CDR3 nucleotides read TGTGCCAGCAGCCACCAAGGACCCTATGAAGCTTTCTTT. Its protein product is CASSHQGPYEAFF.

This clonotype was recorded many times. V and J are TRBV5-1 and TRBJ2-1, with 8 nucleotides matching TRBD1. Per germline, CDR1 SGHRS and CDR2 YFSETQ. V dropped 0 bases and J dropped 4; count of bases not matched to a gene: 9. The CDR3 runs 17 residues. CDR3 sequence reads: CASSLALGTGVYNEQFF. CDR3 nucleotide sequence: TGCGCCAGCAGCTTGGCACTTGGGACAGGTGTATACAATGAGCAGTTCTTC.